This T cell receptor (beta chain) is drawn from a study of blood T cell repertoires in COVID-19. Authors' methods: Reference gene primer amplification yielded estimated nucleated cell counts. Measured with immunoSEQ multiplex PCR; TCRdb has only the in-frame clones, and not every one. The V and J calls and clone size are taken from that table; D and trimming were inferred from the DNA. The sample consists of roughly 41,000 clones, 88% of them appearing once. The sequence came from a human donor in a cohort sampled during active COVID-19. Input material: peripheral blood.

The CDR3 is CASSRGGGGNQPQHF. The CDR3 DNA is TGTGCCAGCTCCCGTGGGGGAGGCGGCAATCAGCCCCAGCATTTT. The genes are TRBV7-2 and TRBJ1-5; D perhaps matches TRBD1 (5 bases). Germline V gene sequence: CDR1 SGHTA, CDR2 FQGNSA. V lost 8 bases and J lost 2, with 16 bases in between. The CDR3 covers 15 residues.